This T cell receptor beta chain stems from a study of shared clonotypes between healthy human individuals. Study-level results: Only blood underwent sampling, and tissue repertoires likely differ. Genetic and exposure-history diversity was limited by the few donors.

On this clone: Its antigen is unknown. In the same sample, other DNA sequences code for this CDR3.

Subsets obtained from CD4+ cells comprised CD45RA+ naive and CD45RA-negative memory cells. The V and J ends lost 5 bases and 1 base respectively, with 4 bases between them. The germline V gene encodes CDR1 KGHSH and CDR2 LQKENI. This CDR3 contains 12 residues. At a deep level, the assay was run. The table came from immunoSEQ multiplex PCR; TCRdb's copy has only in-frame clones and leaves some out. The sample records around 1.4 million clones, about 98.5% being singletons. The specimen was naive CD4+ T cells sorted from blood. Subset of the sample: CD45RA+ positively selected. The rearrangement links TRBV18 to TRBJ2-3; D is uncertain. The receptor comes from a young man in good health. As DNA, the CDR3 is TGTGCCAGCTCATCTCGCACAGATACGCAGTATTTT. Its translation: CASSSRTDTQYF.